Below are 10 T cell receptor beta chains sequenced from a single sample in a study of shared clonotypes between healthy human individuals. Here immunoSEQ multiplex PCR was the method, and the copy in TCRdb shows in-frame clones only, minus some. Of approximately 400,000 clones in the sample, 90% to 98% were seen once. Sequencing was done on a sample of memory CD8+ T cells sorted from blood. Subset specified: CD45RO+ cells pooled with CCR7-negative TemRA cells. The source is a man aged 25 to 45 in good health.

Worth noting for this clone: This specimen includes other DNA sequences encoding the same CDR3. This chain uses TRBV5-1 with TRBJ2-7, with 13 bases that match TRBD2. The germline gives CDR1 SGHRS, CDR2 YFSETQ. With 4 bases clipped from V and 2 bases from J, the junction kept 3 bases outside the gene matches. The CDR3 loop spans 15 amino acids. The CDR3 protein is CASSLGLAGAYEQYF. DNA of the CDR3: TGCGCCAGCAGCCTAGGACTAGCGGGAGCCTACGAGCAGTACTTC. Drawing the rest from reference TRBV5-1 and TRBJ2-7, the complete variable domain is KAGVTQTPRYLIKTRGQQVTLSCSPISGHRSVSWYQQTPGQGLQFLFEYFSETQRNKGNFPGRFSGRQFSNSRSEMNVSTLELGDSALYLCASSLGLAGAYEQYFGPGTRLTVT.

This clone was detected once. The chain couples TRBV28 to TRBJ1-4, with a possible D match to TRBD1 (5 bases). Between the trimmed V and J ends, which lost 2 bases and 0 bases, there was a span of 7 bases. CDR1 is MDHEN, CDR2 SYDVKM, per germline. This CDR3 has 15 amino acids. The CDR3 coding sequence is TGTGCCAGCAGTTTAAGGGGCCCAACTAATGAAAAACTGTTTTTT. It codes for CASSLRGPTNEKLFF.

This chain links TRBV19 with TRBJ1-5; D is ambiguous. Germline CDR1 and CDR2: LNHDA and SQIVND (reference sequence). V lost 7 bases to trimming and J lost 0 bases, with 10 bases between them. This CDR3 is 14 amino acids long. Here the CDR3 reads CASNPVVSNQPQHF. The CDR3 region has the DNA TGTGCCAGTAACCCAGTAGTTAGCAATCAGCCCCAGCATTTT.

The chain combines TRBV7-2 with TRBJ1-1; the match to TRBD1 covers 12 bases. Germline assignment: CDR1 SGHTA and CDR2 FQGNSA. Trimming cost V 5 bases and J 5 bases; bases outside gene matches: 9. The CDR3 is made up of 16 amino acids. The CDR3 nucleotides are TGTGCCAGCAGCCTAAGATTGGGACAGGGGGCGACTGAAGCTTTCTTT. Its translation is CASSLRLGQGATEAFF.

The chain is built from TRBV7-2 and TRBJ2-2, with a weak D call TRBD2 (5 bases). V was cut by 1 base and J by 3 bases, with 6 bases left in between. From germline, CDR1 is SGHTA and CDR2 FQGNSA. This CDR3 is built from 14 residues. The CDR3 loop reads CASSLGRDTGELFF. CDR3 sequence (DNA): TGTGCCAGCAGCTTAGGGCGGGACACCGGGGAGCTGTTTTTT. The entire variable domain, with the rest obtained from reference TRBV7-2 and TRBJ2-2, is as follows: GAGVSQSPSNKVTEKGKDVELRCDPISGHTALYWYRQSLGQGLEFLIYFQGNSAPDKSGLPSDRFSAERTGGSVSTLTIQRTQQEDSAVYLCASSLGRDTGELFFGEGSRLTVL.

This clone appeared a single time. The chain couples TRBV28 to TRBJ2-1, with 12 nucleotides matching TRBD2. The germline V gene has CDR1 MDHEN and CDR2 SYDVKM. V dropped 4 bases and J dropped 8; count of bases not matched to a gene: 9. CDR3 length equals 16 residues. In nucleotides, the CDR3 is TGTGCCAGCAGTTCCCCCCTAGCGGGAGGGTGGTATGAGCAGTTCTTC. Translation gives CASSSPLAGGWYEQFF.

This clone was observed once. The chain employs TRBV15 and TRBJ2-1, with D unclear. V was shortened by 0 bases and J by 5 bases, with 5 bases between the two germline ends. Germline assignment: CDR1 LNHNV and CDR2 YYDKDF (reference sequence). CDR3 length equals 13 residues. The CDR3, as DNA: TGTGCCACCAGCAGAGATTACAACAATGAGCAGTTCTTC. This translates into CATSRDYNNEQFF.

The chain links TRBV5-4 to TRBJ2-5; weak D call: TRBD2 (6 bases). The V end lost 0 bases, the J end lost 0 bases, and 9 bases lay between the germline ends. Germline V CDR1 and CDR2: SGHNT, YYREEE (reference sequence). This CDR3 has 15 residues. The CDR3 protein is CASSLAREDQETQYF. The CDR3 DNA reads as TGTGCCAGCAGCTTGGCCAGGGAGGACCAAGAGACCCAGTACTTC. Full variable domain (rest looked up from reference TRBV5-4 and TRBJ2-5): ETGVTQSPTHLIKTRGQQVTLRCSSQSGHNTVSWYQQALGQGPQFIFQYYREEENGRGNFPPRFSGLQFPNYSSELNVNALELDDSALYLCASSLAREDQETQYFGPGTRLLVL.

The chain links TRBV27 to TRBJ2-2; TRBD2 matches 10 bases. Per the germline V gene, CDR1 is MNHEY and CDR2 is SMNVEV (reference sequence). The junction had 7 bases not matched to a gene; V was cut back by 4 bases and J by 5 bases. The CDR3 has 16 amino acids. CDR3 nucleotide sequence: TGTGCCAGCAGTTCGGCCCCGGGACTAGCGACCGGGGAGCTGTTTTTT. Translating it yields CASSSAPGLATGELFF.

The chain is built from TRBV19 and TRBJ1-5, with 8 bases lining up with TRBD1. This CDR3 has 17 residues. With 2 bases clipped from V and 0 bases from J, the junction kept 6 bases outside the gene matches. Germline V lookup: CDR1 LNHDA, CDR2 SQIVND (reference sequence). CDR3 DNA: TGTGCCAGTAGTATAAGGGCGACAGGGGATAGCAATCAGCCCCAGCATTTT. This sequence encodes CASSIRATGDSNQPQHF.